This TCR beta chain comes out of a study of immune cell composition in non-small cell lung cancer. Overall study results and limits: In adenocarcinoma, maximal tumour-associated clone frequency tracked TIL tumour reactivity. Approximately 73% of squamous and around 35% of adenocarcinoma cases had tumour-associated clones >0.5%. No significant correlation existed between pack-years smoked and tumour clonality. Lung squamous cell carcinoma tumours had significantly higher top 10 clone scores and productive clonality than lung adenocarcinoma.

As to this clone: Its target is unknown.

Assay used: immunoSEQ multiplex PCR; TCRdb lists only in-frame clones, some missing. The sample has more than 2,500 clones, roughly 69% seen once; the top ten hold approximately 15%. The CDR3 extends over 17 amino acids. From germline, CDR1 is MGHRA and CDR2 YSYEKL. V lost 0 bases, J lost 6 bases, and 10 bases stayed unmatched. Sequencing was performed on lung tumor tissue. The clonotype was recovered from a human donor with non-small cell lung cancer. This chain joins TRBV4-1 and TRBJ2-1; 8 nucleotides match TRBD2. As DNA, the CDR3 is TGCGCCAGCAGCCAAGATCTCGGGGGGGCGGATATCAATGAGCAGTTCTTC. This translates into CASSQDLGGADINEQFF.